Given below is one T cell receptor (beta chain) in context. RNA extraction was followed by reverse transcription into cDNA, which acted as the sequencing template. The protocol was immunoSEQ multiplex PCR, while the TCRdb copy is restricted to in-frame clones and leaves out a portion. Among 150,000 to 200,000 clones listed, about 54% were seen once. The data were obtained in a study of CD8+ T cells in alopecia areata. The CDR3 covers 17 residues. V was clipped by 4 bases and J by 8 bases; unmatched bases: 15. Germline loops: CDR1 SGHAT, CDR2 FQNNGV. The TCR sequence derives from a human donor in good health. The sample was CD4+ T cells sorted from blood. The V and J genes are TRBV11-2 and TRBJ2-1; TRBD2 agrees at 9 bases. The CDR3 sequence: CASSSSGGSGRPDEQFF. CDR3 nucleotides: TGTGCCAGCAGCTCCTCGGGAGGTAGCGGGAGACCGGATGAGCAGTTCTTC.